The entry that follows covers one T cell receptor (beta chain) sequence. The antigen is not known. The data were taken from a study of OX40 agonist ivuxolimab in advanced cancers. Looking at the study overall: Of the patients, three showed partial responses, one with hepatocellular carcinoma and two with cutaneous melanoma.

Profiling relied on immunoSEQ multiplex PCR, and the TCRdb table lists in-frame clones only, not all of them. Of under 90,000 clones in the sample, 83% were seen once. Findings and caveats of the study: CD4+ T cells averaged fewer expanded clones than CD8+ T cells. Normalized T-cell clonal expansion was also low in a subset of nonresponders.

From germline, CDR1 is MNHEY and CDR2 SVGAGI. The CDR3 totals 13 residues. Trimming shortened V by 5 bases and J by 4 bases, and 9 bases separated the two germline ends. The sequence was obtained from an adult with an advanced solid tumor such as melanoma, head and neck, liver or kidney cancer. The rearrangement links TRBV6-5 to TRBJ2-1; D perhaps matches TRBD1 (6 bases). The specimen was CD4+ or CD8+ T cells sorted from blood, collected in a trial of the OX40 agonist ivuxolimab. CDR3 coding DNA: TGTGCCAGCAGTAGGGACACTTACAATGAGCAGTTCTTC. It specifies CASSRDTYNEQFF.